Following are 14 T cell receptor beta chains from one sample sequenced in a study of cytomegalovirus exposure and HLA in healthy donors (TCRdb year 2017). Library creation used the immunoSEQ multiplex PCR assay. TCRdb re-hosts the immuneACCESS table, in-frame sequences only. Its copies lack some clones; in the studies checked, an unresolved V gene accounts for under half of them, and the cause for the rest is not known. A total of 160,000 or so clones appear in this sample, around nine tenths of them only once. The top ten clones comprise roughly 3% of the sample. The sequencing input was PBMCs. These receptors all stem from a young man in good health and CMV-seronegative.

The chain uses TRBV27 and TRBJ2-7, with 9 bases that match TRBD2. Germline assignment: CDR1 MNHEY and CDR2 SMNVEV (reference sequence). This CDR3 has 13 amino acids. Germline trimming cut 5 bases from V and 4 bases from J; bases unmatched to any gene: 3. CDR3 in amino acids: CASSVSGRYEQYF. As DNA, the CDR3 is TGTGCCAGCAGTGTTAGCGGGAGATACGAGCAGTACTTC.

The chain is built from TRBV27 and TRBJ2-1; D possibly corresponds to TRBD2 (5 bases). The CDR3 covers 14 residues. Germline V lookup: CDR1 MNHEY, CDR2 SMNVEV (reference sequence). V was clipped by 4 bases and J by 3 bases, with 10 bases between them. CDR3 DNA: TGTGCCAGCAGTTCTGGACTTCACTACAATGAGCAGTTCTTC. This codes for CASSSGLHYNEQFF.

The chain links TRBV7-9 to TRBJ1-5, with TRBD1 matching 9 bases. The CDR3 is made up of 15 amino acids. V shed 1 base, J shed 7 bases, and the junction held 5 bases outside the gene matches. The germline gives CDR1 SEHNR, CDR2 FQNEAQ (reference sequence). The CDR3 nucleotides are TGTGCCAGCAGCTTAGAAGGGACAGGGTCACAGCCCCAGCATTTT. This encodes CASSLEGTGSQPQHF.

V and J are TRBV29-1 and TRBJ1-2, with D unresolved. Germline V CDR1 and CDR2: SQVTM, ANQGSEA. The CDR3 loop spans 14 amino acids. V lost 6 bases, J lost 2 bases, and 16 bases lay in between. Written as DNA, the CDR3 is TGCAGCGTAGGCGGTGCCGGTGTAAACTATGGCTACACCTTC. Protein: CSVGGAGVNYGYTF. The entire variable domain, with the rest obtained from reference TRBV29-1 and TRBJ1-2, is as follows: SAVISQKPSRDICQRGTSLTIQCQVDSQVTMMFWYRQQPGQSLTLIATANQGSEATYESGFVIDKFPISRPNLTFSTLTVSNMSPEDSSIYLCSVGGAGVNYGYTFGSGTRLTVV.

The chain carries TRBV13 and TRBJ1-1; weak D call: TRBD1 (6 bases). The CDR3 extends over 14 amino acids. V was clipped by 3 bases and J by 1 base, with 9 bases between them. CDR1 and CDR2 (germline): PRHDT, FYEKMQ (reference sequence). The CDR3 DNA sequence: TGTGCCAGCAGCTTTCAGGGGACGAACACTGAAGCTTTCTTT. Protein sequence: CASSFQGTNTEAFF.

The rearrangement joins TRBV5-8 to TRBJ2-5; 14 positions match TRBD2. Matching the DNA end better, TRBJ2-7 makes the J call doubtful. The V gene's germline CDR1 is SGHTS and CDR2 YDEGEE. The CDR3 contains 17 residues. The CDR3 bases are TGTGCCAGCAGCTTGGGGACTAGCGGGAGGTCGTCCTACGAGCAGTACTTC. Translating it yields CASSLGTSGRSSYEQYF.

The chain is built from TRBV5-1 and TRBJ1-2; 9 positions match TRBD1. Germline lookup yields CDR1 SGHRS and CDR2 YFSETQ. The CDR3 length is 15 residues. V lost 0 bases and J lost 5; bases outside the gene matches: 5. The CDR3 sequence: CASSLGQGGPYGYTF. In DNA form, the CDR3 reads TGCGCCAGCAGCTTGGGACAGGGGGGTCCTTATGGCTACACCTTC.

The CDR3 nucleotides are TGTGCCAGCTCACCAAACCAACCCAAGGAGGGTAATGAAAAACTGTTTTTT. Amino acid sequence: CASSPNQPKEGNEKLFF. V is TRBV18 and J is TRBJ1-4; D uncertain. Per the germline V gene, CDR1 is KGHSH and CDR2 is LQKENI. V was cut by 2 bases and J by 4 bases, with 17 bases left in between. This CDR3 contains 17 residues.

The rearrangement links TRBV5-6 to TRBJ1-6, with D perhaps TRBD1 (6 bases). The CDR3 is 15 residues long. The V and J ends lost 4 bases and 7 bases respectively, with 15 bases between them. Germline values: CDR1 SGHDT, CDR2 YYEEEE. The CDR3 spells CASSPRGAGNSPLHF. The CDR3 coding sequence is TGTGCCAGCAGCCCCCGGGGGGCGGGGAATTCACCCCTCCACTTT.

This chain joins TRBV28 and TRBJ2-5, with 12 bases fitting TRBD2. The V gene's germline CDR1 is MDHEN and CDR2 SYDVKM. The V gene end was trimmed by 3 bases and the J gene end by 4 bases; junction bases not matched to a gene: 6. This CDR3 comprises 16 residues. DNA of the CDR3: TGTGCCAGCAGTTTTGGGCTAGCGGGAGGGAGAGAGACCCAGTACTTC. As protein: CASSFGLAGGRETQYF.

The chain employs TRBV4-1 and TRBJ1-3; D ambiguous. The CDR3 has 15 residues. Germline V CDR1 and CDR2: MGHRA, YSYEKL. The V and J ends lost 2 bases and 5 bases respectively, with 13 bases between them. CDR3 nucleotides: TGCGCCAGCAGCCAAACCCGGGATGGGAGAAACACCATATATTTT. This encodes CASSQTRDGRNTIYF.

The V call is TRBV5-1, the J call TRBJ2-1, with D tentatively TRBD1 (5 bases). V lost 0 bases and J 4 bases, leaving 17 bases between the germline ends. The CDR3 is 17 amino acids. Germline values: CDR1 SGHRS, CDR2 YFSETQ. CDR3 amino acids: CASSLGTLTERYNEQFF. The CDR3 DNA reads as TGCGCCAGCAGCTTGGGGACCTTGACAGAACGGTACAATGAGCAGTTCTTC.

The chain is built from TRBV6-6 and TRBJ2-7, with D possibly TRBD1 on 6 matching bases. Deletions cut 2 bases from V and 5 bases from J, with 16 bases between. The CDR3 consists of 15 residues. Germline V gene data show CDR1 as MNHNY and CDR2 as SVGAGI (reference sequence). CDR3 in DNA: TGTGCCAGCAGTTACGTGGGGGCGCGAGAGAACGAGCAGTACTTC. This translates into CASSYVGARENEQYF.

About this clone itself: At one boundary the junction diverges from the germline segment, which might be a read error. The chain carries TRBV7-7 and TRBJ2-2, with D unresolved. CDR1 is SSHAT and CDR2 is FNYEAQ in the germline V gene (reference sequence). The CDR3 loop spans 13 amino acids. Here the CDR3 reads CASSYTDTGELFF. The DNA of the CDR3 is TGTGCTAGCAGCTATACAGACACCGGGGAGCTGTTTTTT.